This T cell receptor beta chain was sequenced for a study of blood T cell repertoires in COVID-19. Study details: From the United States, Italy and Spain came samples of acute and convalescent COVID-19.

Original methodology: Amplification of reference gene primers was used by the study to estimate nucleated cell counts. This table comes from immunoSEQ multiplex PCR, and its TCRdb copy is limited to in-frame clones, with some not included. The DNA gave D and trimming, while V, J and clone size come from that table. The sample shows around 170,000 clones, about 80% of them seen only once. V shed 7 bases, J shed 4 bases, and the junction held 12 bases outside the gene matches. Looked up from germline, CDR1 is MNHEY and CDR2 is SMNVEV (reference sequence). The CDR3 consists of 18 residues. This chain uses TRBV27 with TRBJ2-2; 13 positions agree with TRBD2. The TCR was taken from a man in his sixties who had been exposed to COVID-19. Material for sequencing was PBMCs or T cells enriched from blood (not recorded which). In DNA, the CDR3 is TGTGCCAGCACTCTTGGGGGACTAGCGGGATGGGGCACCGGGGAGCTGTTTTTT. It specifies CASTLGGLAGWGTGELFF.